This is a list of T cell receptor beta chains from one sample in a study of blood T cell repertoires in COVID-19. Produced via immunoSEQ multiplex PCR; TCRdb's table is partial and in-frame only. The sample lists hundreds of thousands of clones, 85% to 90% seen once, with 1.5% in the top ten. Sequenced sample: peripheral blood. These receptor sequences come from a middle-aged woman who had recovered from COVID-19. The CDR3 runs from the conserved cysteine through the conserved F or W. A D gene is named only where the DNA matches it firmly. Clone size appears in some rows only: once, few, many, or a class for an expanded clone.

cdr3_nt: TGTGCCAGTAACGCTAGACTCAGAACCCCCTCCTATGGCTACACCTTC
cdr3_aa: CASNARLRTPSYGYTF
j_call: TRBJ1-2
cdr3_length: 16
clone_size: -
v_call: TRBV19
d_call: -

cdr3_nt: TGTGCCAGCAGCCAAGGGTTGGAGGGGAGTGACATTCAGTACTTC
cdr3_aa: CASSQGLEGSDIQYF
j_call: TRBJ2-4
cdr3_length: 15
clone_size: few
v_call: TRBV3-1/TRBV3-2
d_call: -

cdr3_nt: TGTGCCAGCAGTGAAGAAGCAGGGCGGTGGGGCTACACCTTC
cdr3_aa: CASSEEAGRWGYTF
j_call: TRBJ1-2
cdr3_length: 14
clone_size: -
v_call: TRBV6-1
d_call: -

cdr3_nt: TGTGCCAGCAGTCGCTGGACAGGGGGATCCTTGAACACTGAAGCTTTCTTT
cdr3_aa: CASSRWTGGSLNTEAFF
j_call: TRBJ1-1
cdr3_length: 17
clone_size: -
v_call: TRBV6-2/TRBV6-3
d_call: TRBD1

cdr3_nt: TGTGCCAGCAGCTTTTCGAGTCCCACTGAAGCTTTCTTT
cdr3_aa: CASSFSSPTEAFF
j_call: TRBJ1-1
cdr3_length: 13
clone_size: -
v_call: TRBV5-5
d_call: -

cdr3_nt: TGTGCCACCAGAGTGATCGACAGGAACACTGAAGCTTTCTTT
cdr3_aa: CATRVIDRNTEAFF
j_call: TRBJ1-1
cdr3_length: 14
clone_size: -
v_call: TRBV24-1
d_call: -

cdr3_nt: TGTGCCAGCAGCCCGCGACCTTGGGACAGCGGAACCTACGAGCAGTACTTC
cdr3_aa: CASSPRPWDSGTYEQYF
j_call: TRBJ2-7
cdr3_length: 17
clone_size: -
v_call: TRBV11-2
d_call: TRBD1

cdr3_nt: TGCGCCAGCAGCTTGGGAGTCGCAACAGGGGGAGGCTACACCTTC
cdr3_aa: CASSLGVATGGGYTF
j_call: TRBJ1-2
cdr3_length: 15
clone_size: -
v_call: TRBV5-1
d_call: TRBD1

cdr3_nt: TGTGCCAGCAGTTACGGAGGAGGTGGCTACACCTTC
cdr3_aa: CASSYGGGGYTF
j_call: TRBJ1-2
cdr3_length: 12
clone_size: -
v_call: TRBV6-5
d_call: -

cdr3_nt: TGTGCCAGCAGTTTCCCTACGACAGGGGGTTGGAGTGAGACCCAGTACTTC
cdr3_aa: CASSFPTTGGWSETQYF
j_call: TRBJ2-5
cdr3_length: 17
clone_size: -
v_call: TRBV27
d_call: TRBD1

cdr3_nt: TGTGCCAGCAGCCCCCAGGACAGGGTCACTGAAGCTTTCTTT
cdr3_aa: CASSPQDRVTEAFF
j_call: TRBJ1-1
cdr3_length: 14
clone_size: -
v_call: TRBV6-1
d_call: TRBD1

cdr3_nt: TGTGCCAGCAGCCTCAGCTCCGGAGGGTACAATGAGCAGTTCTTC
cdr3_aa: CASSLSSGGYNEQFF
j_call: TRBJ2-1
cdr3_length: 15
clone_size: -
v_call: TRBV14
d_call: -

cdr3_nt: TGTGCCACCAGTGACCATAACAGCGGGGAGACCCAGTACTTC
cdr3_aa: CATSDHNSGETQYF
j_call: TRBJ2-5
cdr3_length: 14
clone_size: -
v_call: TRBV24-1
d_call: -

cdr3_nt: TGTGCTAGTGGCCCAGGACAGAACGCAAATGAAAAACTGTTTTTT
cdr3_aa: CASGPGQNANEKLFF
j_call: TRBJ1-4
cdr3_length: 15
clone_size: once
v_call: TRBV12-5
d_call: -

cdr3_nt: TGTGCTAGTGGCCTCATGGCGAGCGTTGATCTTAACGAGCAGTACTTC
cdr3_aa: CASGLMASVDLNEQYF
j_call: TRBJ2-7
cdr3_length: 16
clone_size: -
v_call: TRBV12-5
d_call: -

cdr3_nt: TGTGCCAGCGCCCCCCAGGTCTCTGGAAACACCATATATTTT
cdr3_aa: CASAPQVSGNTIYF
j_call: TRBJ1-3
cdr3_length: 14
clone_size: -
v_call: TRBV2
d_call: -

cdr3_nt: TGTGCCAGCAGCGCTTTGAACCAGGGGACCCAGTACTTC
cdr3_aa: CASSALNQGTQYF
j_call: TRBJ2-5
cdr3_length: 13
clone_size: once
v_call: TRBV9
d_call: -

cdr3_nt: TGTGCCAGTAGTATCCGGGACAGAAGCACAGATACGCAGTATTTT
cdr3_aa: CASSIRDRSTDTQYF
j_call: TRBJ2-3
cdr3_length: 15
clone_size: -
v_call: TRBV19
d_call: TRBD1

cdr3_nt: TGTGCCAGCAACCCACTGGGACAGAGAAAAAACATTCAGTACTTC
cdr3_aa: CASNPLGQRKNIQYF
j_call: TRBJ2-4
cdr3_length: 15
clone_size: -
v_call: TRBV21-1
d_call: -

cdr3_nt: TGTGCCAGCAGCTGGAGGGACAGCACTAACTATGGCTACACCTTC
cdr3_aa: CASSWRDSTNYGYTF
j_call: TRBJ1-2
cdr3_length: 15
clone_size: -
v_call: TRBV7-2
d_call: TRBD1

cdr3_nt: TGTGCCAGCAGGAGCTCTGGACAGGGCAATCAGCCCCAGCATTTT
cdr3_aa: CASRSSGQGNQPQHF
j_call: TRBJ1-5
cdr3_length: 15
clone_size: -
v_call: TRBV6-6
d_call: TRBD1

cdr3_nt: TGTGCCACCAGTGATAACCGGGGGAACACCGGGGAGCTGTTTTTT
cdr3_aa: CATSDNRGNTGELFF
j_call: TRBJ2-2
cdr3_length: 15
clone_size: -
v_call: TRBV24-1
d_call: -

cdr3_nt: TGCAGCGTATCGACAGCTACAGATACGCAGTATTTT
cdr3_aa: CSVSTATDTQYF
j_call: TRBJ2-3
cdr3_length: 12
clone_size: -
v_call: TRBV29-1
d_call: -

cdr3_nt: TGTGCCAGCTCACCACCGGGACAGGGCCCCACAGATACGCAGTATTTT
cdr3_aa: CASSPPGQGPTDTQYF
j_call: TRBJ2-3
cdr3_length: 16
clone_size: -
v_call: TRBV18
d_call: TRBD1

cdr3_nt: TGTGCCAGGGGGGCGGGTAGGCCAGATACGCAGTATTTT
cdr3_aa: CARGAGRPDTQYF
j_call: TRBJ2-3
cdr3_length: 13
clone_size: -
v_call: TRBV11-2
d_call: -

cdr3_nt: TGTGCCAGCTCACCACAGACAGACGGTGGCTACACCTTC
cdr3_aa: CASSPQTDGGYTF
j_call: TRBJ1-2
cdr3_length: 13
clone_size: -
v_call: TRBV18
d_call: -

cdr3_nt: TGTGCCATCACCCGGGACTTCTTCAGCACAGATACGCAGTATTTT
cdr3_aa: CAITRDFFSTDTQYF
j_call: TRBJ2-3
cdr3_length: 15
clone_size: once
v_call: TRBV10-3
d_call: -

cdr3_nt: TGTGCCAGCAGCTGGACACTCCAAGAGACCCAGTACTTC
cdr3_aa: CASSWTLQETQYF
j_call: TRBJ2-5
cdr3_length: 13
clone_size: -
v_call: TRBV5-4
d_call: -